Listed below are T cell receptor beta chains from one sample, sequenced in a study of cytomegalovirus exposure and HLA in healthy donors. The assay was immunoSEQ multiplex PCR, and TCRdb's table has in-frame clones only and misses some. The sample yields roughly 100,000 clones, around 86% seen once. The sequenced material came from PBMCs. All receptors come from a female donor in good health and CMV-seropositive. Both conserved end residues are part of each CDR3. Fields, in order: J gene, clone size, D gene, V gene, CDR3 DNA, CDR3 protein. D genes are given only for firm matches. Clone sizes are given selectively: once, few, many, or a class where the clone is expanded.

>TRBJ2-3|NA|NA|TRBV7-9
TGTGCCAGCAGCTTTGGTCAGACTAGGTCTACGCAGTATTTT
CASSFGQTRSTQYF
>TRBJ1-2|NA|NA|TRBV19
TGTGCCAGTACACTTATGGGCAGGACTAACTATGGCTACACCTTC
CASTLMGRTNYGYTF
>TRBJ2-7|NA|NA|TRBV9
TGTGCCAGCAGCGTGCACAGGGAGTTAGACTACGAGCAGTACTTC
CASSVHRELDYEQYF
>TRBJ1-1|NA|TRBD1|TRBV5-1
TGCGCCAGCAGCTTGATGGGTACTACAGGGGGTGAAGCTTTCTTT
CASSLMGTTGGEAFF
>TRBJ2-2|NA|TRBD1|TRBV4-1
TGCGCCAGCAGCCATCCACAGGGGTTTGGACCCGCGGAGCTGTTCTTT
CASSHPQGFGPAELFF
>TRBJ1-1|NA|NA|TRBV9
TGTGCCAGCAGCGTAGGAAGTCGGACTGAAGCTTTCTTT
CASSVGSRTEAFF
>TRBJ1-6|NA|TRBD1|TRBV6-4
TGTGCCAGCAGTCGGGACAGGAGCTCCTATAATTCACCCCTCCACTTT
CASSRDRSSYNSPLHF
>TRBJ1-6|NA|TRBD1|TRBV14
TGTGCCAGCAGCCAAGGACAGGGACTTGCTTCACCCCTCCACTTT
CASSQGQGLASPLHF
>TRBJ1-4|NA|TRBD1|TRBV7-9
TGTGCCAGCAACCCCGGGACAGGGTCGGAGGAACTGTTTTTT
CASNPGTGSEELFF
>TRBJ1-3|NA|NA|TRBV7-9
TGTGCCAGCAGCATCGACAGGGGAAACACCATATATTTT
CASSIDRGNTIYF
>TRBJ1-1|NA|TRBD1|TRBV5-5
TGTGCCAGCAGCTTGGTCGGGACAGGGGGCACTGAAGCTTTCTTT
CASSLVGTGGTEAFF
>TRBJ2-3|NA|TRBD2|TRBV11-2
TGTGCCAGCAGCCTAACGGGGGGGGCCACAGATACGCAGTATTTT
CASSLTGGATDTQYF
>TRBJ1-1|few|NA|TRBV19
TGTGCCAGTAGTATCGCGGGAGCTGAAGCTTTCTTT
CASSIAGAEAFF
>TRBJ1-4|NA|TRBD1|TRBV7-9
TGTGCCAGCGCCACCGGGCAGGGGGATCAAGAAAAACTGTTTTTT
CASATGQGDQEKLFF
>TRBJ2-1|NA|TRBD1|TRBV27
TGTGCCAGCAGTTTGCGGTGGTTGTCCCCGGACAGGGGCAGGACCAATGAGCAGTTCTTC
CASSLRWLSPDRGRTNEQFF
>TRBJ2-1|NA|TRBD2|TRBV10-3
TGTGCCATCGAATCGATACGGACTAGCGGGAACTCCTACAATGAGCAGTTCTTC
CAIESIRTSGNSYNEQFF
>TRBJ2-1|once|TRBD1|TRBV10-3
TGTGCCAACGCCGGGACAGTAAACAATGAGCAGTTCTTC
CANAGTVNNEQFF
>TRBJ2-2|NA|TRBD2|TRBV4-2
TGTGCCAGCAGCCAAGAACAGGCTAGCGGGGCTCTGAACACCGGGGAGCTGTTTTTT
CASSQEQASGALNTGELFF
>TRBJ2-5|NA|NA|TRBV11-1
TGTGCCAGCAGCTTATTACGCTCCCGCGGGACCCAGTACTTC
CASSLLRSRGTQYF
>TRBJ1-2|NA|TRBD1|TRBV7-2
TGTGCCAGCACCGGAGGGGGCATCTTCGGCTACACCTTC
CASTGGGIFGYTF
>TRBJ1-2|NA|TRBD1|TRBV27
TGTGCCAGCAGAACGGGACAGGGCGGCTACACCTTC
CASRTGQGGYTF
>TRBJ1-4|few|TRBD1|TRBV29-1
TGCAGCGCTTGGGACAGGGAAAAACTGTTTTTT
CSAWDREKLFF
>TRBJ2-3|once|TRBD1|TRBV30
TGTGCCTCCGAGTCGGACAGGGGAACAGATACGCAGTATTTT
CASESDRGTDTQYF
>TRBJ2-1|NA|TRBD2|TRBV10-3
TGTGCCATCAGTGTAACCGGGACTAGCGGGGCCGGTTCCTACAATGAGCAGTTCTTC
CAISVTGTSGAGSYNEQFF